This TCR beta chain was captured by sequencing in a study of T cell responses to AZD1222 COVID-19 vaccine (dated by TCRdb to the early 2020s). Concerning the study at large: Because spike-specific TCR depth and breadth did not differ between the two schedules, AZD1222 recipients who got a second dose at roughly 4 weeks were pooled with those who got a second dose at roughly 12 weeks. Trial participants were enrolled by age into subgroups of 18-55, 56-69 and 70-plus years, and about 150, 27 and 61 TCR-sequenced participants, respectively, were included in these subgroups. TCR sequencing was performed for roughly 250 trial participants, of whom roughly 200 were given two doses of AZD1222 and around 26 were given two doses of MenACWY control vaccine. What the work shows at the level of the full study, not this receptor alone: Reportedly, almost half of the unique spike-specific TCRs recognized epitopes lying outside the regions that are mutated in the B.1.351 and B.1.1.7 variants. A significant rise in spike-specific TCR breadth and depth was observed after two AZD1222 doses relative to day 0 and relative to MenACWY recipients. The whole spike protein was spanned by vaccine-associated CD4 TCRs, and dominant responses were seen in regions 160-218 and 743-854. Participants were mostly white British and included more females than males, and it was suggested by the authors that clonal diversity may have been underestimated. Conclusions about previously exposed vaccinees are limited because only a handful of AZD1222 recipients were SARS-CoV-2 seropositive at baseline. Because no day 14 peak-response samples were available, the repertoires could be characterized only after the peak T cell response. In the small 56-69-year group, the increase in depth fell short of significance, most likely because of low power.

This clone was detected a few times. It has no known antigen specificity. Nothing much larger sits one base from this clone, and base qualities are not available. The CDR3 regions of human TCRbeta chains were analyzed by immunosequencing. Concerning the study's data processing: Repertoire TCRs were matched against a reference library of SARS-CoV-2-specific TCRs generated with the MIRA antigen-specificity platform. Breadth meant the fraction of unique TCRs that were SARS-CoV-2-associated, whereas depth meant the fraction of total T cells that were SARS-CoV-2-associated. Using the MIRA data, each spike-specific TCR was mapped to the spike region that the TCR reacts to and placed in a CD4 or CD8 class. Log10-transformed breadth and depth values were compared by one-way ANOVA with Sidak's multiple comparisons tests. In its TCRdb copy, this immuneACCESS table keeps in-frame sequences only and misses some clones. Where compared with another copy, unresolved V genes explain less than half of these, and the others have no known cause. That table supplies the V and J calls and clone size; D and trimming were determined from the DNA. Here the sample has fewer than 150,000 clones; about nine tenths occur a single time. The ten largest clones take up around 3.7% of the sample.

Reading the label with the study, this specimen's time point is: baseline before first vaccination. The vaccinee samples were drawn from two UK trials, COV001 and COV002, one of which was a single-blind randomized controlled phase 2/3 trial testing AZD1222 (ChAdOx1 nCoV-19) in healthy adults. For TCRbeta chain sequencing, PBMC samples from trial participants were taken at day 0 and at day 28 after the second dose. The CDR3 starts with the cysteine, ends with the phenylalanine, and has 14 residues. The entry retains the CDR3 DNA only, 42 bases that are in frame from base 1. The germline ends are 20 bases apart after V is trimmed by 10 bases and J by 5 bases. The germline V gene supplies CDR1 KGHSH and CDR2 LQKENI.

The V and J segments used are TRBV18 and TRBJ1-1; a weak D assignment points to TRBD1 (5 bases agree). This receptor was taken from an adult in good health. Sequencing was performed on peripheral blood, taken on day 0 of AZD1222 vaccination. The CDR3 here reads CATTGRQGATEAFF. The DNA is TGTGCCACGACCGGTAGGCAGGGAGCAACTGAAGCTTTCTTT.